This T cell receptor beta chain was identified during a study of blood T cell repertoires in COVID-19. Study-level information: Italy, Spain and the United States were the sources of the convalescent and acute COVID-19 samples.

The CDR3 totals 17 residues. CDR1 and CDR2 from the germline V gene are MNHNY and SVGAGI (reference sequence). Trimming removed 5 bases from V and 3 bases from J, with 23 bases in between. TCRdb's copy holds only in-frame clones and misses some; the assay was immunoSEQ multiplex PCR. The data hold hundreds of thousands of clones, with around 87% observed a single time. The rearrangement uses TRBV6-6 and TRBJ2-7; D may be TRBD1 (6 bases). The receptor was derived from a human donor in a cohort sampled during active COVID-19. The specimen sequenced was peripheral blood. The CDR3 sequence is CASSPTFDRSSFYEQYF. Here the CDR3 DNA reads TGTGCCAGCAGTCCGACCTTCGACAGGTCTTCCTTCTACGAGCAGTACTTC.